The 5 T cell receptor beta chains in this list originate from one sample, sequenced in a study of blood T cells in healthy people across ages. A second PCR, run for roughly 6 to 11 cycles, used a sample-barcoded 5' primer plus a J-beta primer mix. TCRdb re-derived calls from the 5' RACE reads in MiXCR, one entry per CDR3 protein. This table has 650,000 to 700,000 distinct CDR3 sequences, about 32% appearing once. The sample consisted of blood. Every receptor here comes from a woman older than 75 in good health.

V usage is TRBV9 and J usage is TRBJ2-7, with 8 nucleotides matching TRBD2. The J call is in doubt because the DNA end fits TRBJ2-5 better. The CDR3 extends over 15 amino acids. Germline V lookup: CDR1 SGDLS, CDR2 YYNGEE. CDR3 sequence reads: CASSLGAGVRETQYF. The CDR3 DNA reads TGTGCCAGCAGCTTAGGAGCGGGAGTAAGGGAGACCCAGTACTTC.

V is TRBV15 and J is TRBJ2-2; tentatively, D is TRBD2 (6 bases). V dropped 4 bases and J dropped 9 bases, with 18 bases sitting between them. Germline V gene lookup returns CDR1 LNHNV and CDR2 YYDKDF (reference sequence). CDR3 length: 15 residues. The CDR3 reads CATSTQAGPTRELFF. The DNA of the CDR3 is TGTGCCACCAGCACACAGGCGGGACCTACCAGGGAGCTGTTTTTT. Using reference TRBV15 and TRBJ2-2 for the parts outside the CDR3, the full variable domain is DAMVIQNPRYQVTQFGKPVTLSCSQTLNHNVMYWYQQKSSQAPKLLFHYYDKDFNNEADTPDNFQSRRPNTSFCFLDIRSPGLGDTAMYLCATSTQAGPTRELFFGEGSRLTVL.

This clonotype was seen at least ten times. The chain joins TRBV27 to TRBJ2-5; the match to TRBD2 covers 14 bases. V lost 4 bases to trimming and J lost 3 bases; unmatched junction nucleotides: 7. Germline-derived CDR1 and CDR2 are MNHEY and SMNVEV (reference sequence). The CDR3 contains 17 residues. CDR3 sequence (DNA): TGTGCCAGCAGTTACCGGACTAGCGGGGGGCCGAAAGAGACCCAGTACTTC. Protein: CASSYRTSGGPKETQYF.

The V call is TRBV4-2, the J call TRBJ2-7, with D hard to call. Deletions cut 0 bases from V and 5 bases from J, with 8 bases between. Germline lookup yields CDR1 LGHNA and CDR2 YNFKEQ. The CDR3 has 13 amino acids. In DNA, the CDR3 is TGTGCCAGCAGCCAAGATGTCCCCAACGAGCAGTACTTC. Its protein is CASSQDVPNEQYF.

Many counts were recorded for this clonotype. The chain recombines TRBV20-1 with TRBJ2-5; 10 positions agree with TRBD2. V gave up 3 bases and J gave up 2 bases; unmatched junction bases: 12. The CDR3 extends over 17 amino acids. Germline V CDR1 and CDR2: DFQATT, SNEGSKA (reference sequence). CDR3 nucleotide sequence: TGCAGTGCTAGCCCCATATTAGCGGGGGGACCACAAGAGACCCAGTACTTC. This translates into CSASPILAGGPQETQYF.